The 8 T cell receptor beta chains listed next were all sequenced from one sample in a study of T cell repertoires in ileal Crohn's disease. The protocol was immunoSEQ multiplex PCR, while the TCRdb copy is restricted to in-frame clones and leaves out a portion. The data show 780 or so clones, roughly 72% seen once. Material: ileal tissue. The origin of the receptors is an adult with Crohn's disease.

V gene TRBV12-5 combines with J gene TRBJ2-7; 12 positions match TRBD2. J gave up 2 bases and V 2 bases, and 1 base lay outside the gene matches. There are 15 residues in the CDR3. Germline V gene lookup returns CDR1 LGHNT and CDR2 FRNRAP. Written as DNA, the CDR3 is TGTGCTAGTGGTTTGTCTAGCGGGGGGGCCTACGAGCAGTACTTC. This codes for CASGLSSGGAYEQYF. The whole variable domain, filled in from reference TRBV12-5 and TRBJ2-7, reads DARVTQTPRHKVTEMGQEVTMRCQPILGHNTVFWYRQTMMQGLELLAYFRNRAPLDDSGMPKDRFSAEMPDATLATLKIQPSEPRDSAVYFCASGLSSGGAYEQYFGPGTRLTVT.

This clone was seen a single time. This rearrangement joins TRBV4-1 to TRBJ1-5; D perhaps matches TRBD1 (6 bases). Germline CDR1 and CDR2: MGHRA and YSYEKL. Between the trimmed V and J ends, which lost 0 bases and 3 bases, there was a span of 9 bases. CDR3 size: 15 residues. The CDR3 DNA is TGCGCCAGCAGCCAAGATGCAGGGGACAATCAGCCCCAGCATTTT. This sequence encodes CASSQDAGDNQPQHF.

The count of this clone is one. The V gene is TRBV6-5, the J gene TRBJ2-3; D remains ambiguous. Trimming stripped 2 bases from V and 1 base from J, with 4 bases between. This CDR3 is 13 amino acids long. Germline V gene sequence: CDR1 MNHEY, CDR2 SVGAGI. The CDR3 region has the DNA TGTGCCAGCAGTTACGCGGGCACAGATACGCAGTATTTT. It encodes CASSYAGTDTQYF.

This clone was counted a few times. V is TRBV11-2 and J is TRBJ2-1; 7 bases align to TRBD2. Germline CDR1 is SGHAT and CDR2 is FQNNGV. Trimming took 5 bases from V and 1 from J; bases not matched to a gene: 8. The CDR3 length is 16 residues. The CDR3 DNA is TGTGCCAGCAGCCCCTCACTAGCGCCTTCCTACAATGAGCAGTTCTTC. The encoded protein is CASSPSLAPSYNEQFF.

The CDR3 bases are TGCGCCAGCAGTCAATCCGGACCCGGGGGCAATCAGCCCCAGCATTTT. This sequence encodes CASSQSGPGGNQPQHF. The chain joins TRBV23-1 to TRBJ1-5; D is ambiguous. TRBV23-1 is identified as an open reading frame with a role that is uncertain. This CDR3 region has 16 residues. Deletions cut 0 bases from V and 2 bases from J, with 11 bases between.

CDR3 region: CASSHRWDPRRDYGYTF. The CDR3 DNA reads TGTGCCAGCAGCCACCGCTGGGACCCCCGGAGGGACTATGGCTACACCTTC. The chain couples TRBV5-6 to TRBJ1-2; the D gene is possibly TRBD1 (5 bases). CDR3 size: 17 residues. Between the trimmed V and J ends, which lost 4 bases and 3 bases, there was a span of 22 bases. The germline V gene encodes CDR1 SGHDT and CDR2 YYEEEE.

V is TRBV2 and J is TRBJ2-7; D gene ambiguous. The germline gives CDR1 SNHLY, CDR2 FYNNEI. The CDR3 totals 13 residues. Trimming left V 6 bases short and J 1 base short, with 10 bases between. The CDR3 region is CASRNSESYEQYF. The CDR3 coding sequence is TGTGCCAGCAGGAACAGTGAGTCCTACGAGCAGTACTTC.

This clone has a single count. The rearrangement joins TRBV9 to TRBJ2-1; D may be TRBD1 (6 bases). CDR3 length: 17 amino acids. Germline V gene sequence: CDR1 SGDLS, CDR2 YYNGEE. Trimming shortened V by 2 bases and J by 5 bases, and 20 bases separated the two germline ends. CDR3 loop: CASSVTDRPVYHNEQFF. The CDR3 region has the DNA TGTGCCAGCAGCGTCACCGACAGGCCGGTGTATCACAATGAGCAGTTCTTC.